This T cell receptor (beta chain) was profiled in a study of OX40 agonist ivuxolimab in advanced cancers. Regarding the research as a whole: The costimulatory receptor OX40 (CD134) was targeted by ivuxolimab, a fully human IgG2 agonistic monoclonal antibody. Intravenous ivuxolimab was administered to patients every 2 weeks at six dose levels: 0.01, 0.1, 0.3, 1.5, 3 and 10 mg/kg. Of the roughly 54 dose-escalation patients, hepatocellular carcinoma was present in around 20, melanoma in roughly 15, renal cell carcinoma in 9 and head and neck cancer in 9. A male proportion of 82.7% and a mean age of roughly 55 years, ranging from 23 to 79, were recorded for the dose-escalation cohort. Prior anti-PD-1, anti-PD-L1 or anti-CTLA-4 therapy was permitted, and about 40% of dose-escalation patients had received checkpoint inhibitors. Partial responses were achieved by three dose-escalation patients, of whom one had hepatocellular carcinoma and two had cutaneous melanoma. Peripheral TCRbeta sequencing was intended to test whether TCR sequence diversity was altered and clonal T-cell expansion was caused by ivuxolimab. The paper reports the monotherapy dose-escalation portion (N of about 54 patients) of the phase I ivuxolimab trial.

What the study reported, not specific to this receptor: On average, CD8+ T cells showed more expanded clones than CD4+ T cells after ivuxolimab. Clonal expansion of both CD4+ and CD8+ blood T cells was observed from baseline to week 6 at doses 0.1 to 3.0 mg/kg. The antigen specificity of the clonally expanded peripheral T cells was not determined. Low levels of normalized T-cell clonal expansion were also seen in some nonresponding patients. Partial responders in the 0.1-3.0 mg/kg groups had among the lowest normalized peripheral clonal expansion, especially among CD8+ T cells.

For sequencing of the TCRbeta CDR3 region, genomic DNA was extracted from the sorted cells. The immunoSEQ Assay was used to sequence the TCRbeta CDR3 regions. TCRdb limited this immuneACCESS table to in-frame rearrangements with V and J called. A share of clones is missing; checked studies link under half to unresolved V genes, and the rest is unexplained. In all, the sample holds roughly 53,000 clones, and about nine tenths of those were seen once. The ten largest account for around 5% of the sample. The trial excluded patients who had a history of autoimmune disease or who were on systemic immunosuppression. In every dose cohort, peripheral blood was drawn for TCR sequencing at baseline, cycle 4 day 1, and cycle 7 day 1. Samples came from an open-label, multicenter, first-in-human phase I dose-escalation trial of ivuxolimab. The trial enrolled adults with locally advanced or metastatic head and neck squamous cell, hepatocellular, melanoma or renal cell carcinoma. CD4+ and CD8+ T cells were sorted separately from peripheral blood before TCR sequencing.

A note on this clone: Its antigen remains undetermined. Nothing much larger sits one base from this clone, and base qualities are not available.

For CDR1 and CDR2, the germline V gene (reference sequence) lists LNHNV and YYDKDF. The germline V end is reduced by 0 bases and the J end by 6 bases; junction bases left unmatched: 8. The cysteine opens and the phenylalanine closes a CDR3 of 15 amino acids. Of the read, only the CDR3 DNA is kept; its 45 bases are in frame from base 1. This TCR derives from an adult with an advanced solid tumor such as melanoma, head and neck, liver or kidney cancer. The sample was CD4+ or CD8+ T cells sorted from blood, taken in a trial of the OX40 agonist ivuxolimab. The chain joins TRBV15 to TRBJ2-7; 7 middle bases align to TRBD2. At the DNA level, the sequence is TGTGCCACCAGCAGAGATGCGAATCGCGGGGGCGAGCAGTACTTC. Its protein reads: CATSRDANRGGEQYF. The full variable domain, completed from the reference TRBV15 and TRBJ2-7 proteins outside the CDR3, reads DAMVIQNPRYQVTQFGKPVTLSCSQTLNHNVMYWYQQKSSQAPKLLFHYYDKDFNNEADTPDNFQSRRPNTSFCFLDIRSPGLGDTAMYLCATSRDANRGGEQYFGPGTRLTVT.